This T cell receptor beta chain was sequenced in a study of T cells in Graves' hyperthyroidism and ophthalmopathy. Uncontrolled infection, other autoimmune disease, pregnancy or lactation led to exclusion. RNA transcripts were the template for amplifying TCR beta CDR3 regions. In the first-round RT-PCR of the TCR CDR3, the HTBI primer set was used. MiXCR was run by TCRdb on the multiplex PCR reads, yielding one entry per CDR3 protein. The table records hundreds of thousands of distinct CDR3 sequences, 17% of them present only once. This clonotype was counted a few times. The CDR3 sequence is 18 residues long. V lost 0 bases, J lost 4 bases, and 11 bases stayed unmatched. Germline CDR1 reads MGHRA; CDR2 reads YSYEKL.

The sequence was collected from a woman in her late teens or twenties with Graves' ophthalmopathy. V gene TRBV4-1 combines with J gene TRBJ1-3; the match to TRBD1 covers 8 bases. What was sequenced was blood. CDR3 in DNA: TGCGCCAGCAGCCAAGATTCTCCCCAGGGGGCGCGCGGAAACACCATATATTTT. As protein: CASSQDSPQGARGNTIYF.